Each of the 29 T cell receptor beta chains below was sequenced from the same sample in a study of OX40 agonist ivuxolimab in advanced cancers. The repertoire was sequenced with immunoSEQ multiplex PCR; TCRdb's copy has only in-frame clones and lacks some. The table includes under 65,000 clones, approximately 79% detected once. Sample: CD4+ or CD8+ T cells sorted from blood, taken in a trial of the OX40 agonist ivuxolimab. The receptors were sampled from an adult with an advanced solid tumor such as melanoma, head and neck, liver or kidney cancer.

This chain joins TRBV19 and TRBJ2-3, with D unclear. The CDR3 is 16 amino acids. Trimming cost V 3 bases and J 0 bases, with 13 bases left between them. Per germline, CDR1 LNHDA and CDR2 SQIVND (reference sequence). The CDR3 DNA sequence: TGTGCCAGTAGTATTATCGGCGGCCCGAGCACAGATACGCAGTATTTT. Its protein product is CASSIIGGPSTDTQYF. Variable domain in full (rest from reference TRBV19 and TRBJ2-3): DGGITQSPKYLFRKEGQNVTLSCEQNLNHDAMYWYRQDPGQGLRLIYYSQIVNDFQKGDIAEGYSVSREKKESFPLTVTSAQKNPTAFYLCASSIIGGPSTDTQYFGPGTRLTVL.

DNA of the CDR3: TGTGCCAGCAGAACGGGACTAGCGGGAGGGCACGGGGAGCTGTTTTTT. This gives the protein CASRTGLAGGHGELFF. This chain connects TRBV6-6 to TRBJ2-2; 16 bases line up with TRBD2. The CDR3 sequence is 16 residues long. In germline, CDR1 is MNHNY, CDR2 SVGAGI (reference sequence). The V and J ends lost 6 bases and 7 bases, in that order; junction bases with no gene match: 5.

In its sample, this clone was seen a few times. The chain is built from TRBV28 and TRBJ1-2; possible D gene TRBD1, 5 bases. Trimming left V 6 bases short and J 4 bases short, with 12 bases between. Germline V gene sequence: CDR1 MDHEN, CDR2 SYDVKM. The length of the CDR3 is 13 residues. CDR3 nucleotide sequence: TGTGCCAGCAGCCCCGGGGGATCCTATGGCTACACCTTC. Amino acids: CASSPGGSYGYTF.

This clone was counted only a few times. The CDR3 sequence is CASTFLPGDYEQYF. Written as DNA, the CDR3 is TGTGCCAGCACCTTCCTCCCGGGGGACTACGAGCAGTACTTC. The chain uses TRBV7-2 and TRBJ2-7; possibly TRBD2 for D (6 bases). CDR1 and CDR2 (germline): SGHTA, FQGNSA. Trimming took off 7 bases at V and 3 bases at J, with 16 bases between the two ends. This CDR3 is 14 amino acids long.

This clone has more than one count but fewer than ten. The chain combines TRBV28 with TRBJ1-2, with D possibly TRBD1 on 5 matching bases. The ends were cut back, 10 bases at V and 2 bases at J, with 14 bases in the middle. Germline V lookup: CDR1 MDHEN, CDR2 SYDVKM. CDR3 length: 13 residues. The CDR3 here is CATWRQQNYGYTF. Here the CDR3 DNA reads TGTGCCACTTGGAGACAGCAAAACTATGGCTACACCTTC.

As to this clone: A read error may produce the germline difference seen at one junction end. The CDR3 coding sequence is TGTGCTAGCAGCTTAGGGTTGTCGGCAGGGGCGGGTGAGACCCAGTACTTC. This encodes CASSLGLSAGAGETQYF. V usage is TRBV7-7 and J usage is TRBJ2-5, with a tentative D call TRBD1 (6 bases). The CDR3 is made up of 17 amino acids. The V gene's germline CDR1 is SSHAT and CDR2 FNYEAQ (reference sequence). Full variable domain (outside the CDR3, taken from reference TRBV7-7 and TRBJ2-5): GAGVSQSPRYKVTKRGQDVTLRCDPISSHATLYWYQQALGQGPEFLTYFNYEAQPDKSGLPSDRFSAERPEGSISTLTIQRTEQRDSAMYRCASSLGLSAGAGETQYFGPGTRLLVL.

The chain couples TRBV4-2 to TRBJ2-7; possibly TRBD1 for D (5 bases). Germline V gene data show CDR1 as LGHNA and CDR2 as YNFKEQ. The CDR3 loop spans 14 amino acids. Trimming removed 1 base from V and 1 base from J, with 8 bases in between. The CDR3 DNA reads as TGTGCCAGCAGCCAAGGGGCAGGGTCCTACGAGCAGTACTTC. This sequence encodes CASSQGAGSYEQYF.

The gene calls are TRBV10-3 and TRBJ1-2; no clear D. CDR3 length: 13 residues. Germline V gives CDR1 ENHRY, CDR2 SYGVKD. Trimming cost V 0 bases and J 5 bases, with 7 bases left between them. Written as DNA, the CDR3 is TGTGCCATCAGTGAGTCGACATCTTATGGCTACACCTTC. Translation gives CAISESTSYGYTF.

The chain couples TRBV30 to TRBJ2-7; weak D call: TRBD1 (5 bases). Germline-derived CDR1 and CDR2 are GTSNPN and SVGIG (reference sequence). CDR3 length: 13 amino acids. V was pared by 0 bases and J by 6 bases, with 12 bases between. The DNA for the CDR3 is TGTGCCTGGAGTGTTGGGGCCTCGGGCGAGCAGTACTTC. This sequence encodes CAWSVGASGEQYF.

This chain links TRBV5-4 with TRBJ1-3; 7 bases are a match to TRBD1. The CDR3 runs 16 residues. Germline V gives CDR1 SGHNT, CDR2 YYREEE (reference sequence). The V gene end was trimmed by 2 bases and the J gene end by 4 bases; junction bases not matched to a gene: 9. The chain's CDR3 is CASSFGQGEGGNTIYF. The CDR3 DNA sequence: TGTGCCAGCAGCTTTGGTCAGGGGGAAGGCGGAAACACCATATATTTT.

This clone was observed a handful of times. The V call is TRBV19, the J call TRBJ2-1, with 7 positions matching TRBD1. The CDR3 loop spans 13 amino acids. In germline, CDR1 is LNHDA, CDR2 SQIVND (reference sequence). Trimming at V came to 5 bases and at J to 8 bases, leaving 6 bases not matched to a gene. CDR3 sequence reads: CASSGRGIDEQFF. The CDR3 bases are TGTGCCAGTAGTGGCAGGGGGATCGATGAGCAGTTCTTC.

CDR3 DNA: TGTGCCAGCAGCTTCGGACAGTCAGCCACAGATACGCAGTATTTT. This gives the protein CASSFGQSATDTQYF. The J gene is TRBJ2-3, the V gene TRBV5-4, with D tentatively TRBD1 (6 bases). Germline V lookup: CDR1 SGHNT, CDR2 YYREEE (reference sequence). The CDR3 is 15 amino acids. Trimming pared 2 bases from V and 2 bases from J, leaving 12 bases between. Filled out from reference TRBV5-4 and TRBJ2-3, the complete variable domain reads ETGVTQSPTHLIKTRGQQVTLRCSSQSGHNTVSWYQQALGQGPQFIFQYYREEENGRGNFPPRFSGLQFPNYSSELNVNALELDDSALYLCASSFGQSATDTQYFGPGTRLTVL.

The CDR3 DNA reads as TGTGCCAGCAGGTTCTCCTCCTACGAGCAGTACTTC. Its protein is CASRFSSYEQYF. The chain employs TRBV6-6 and TRBJ2-7; unclear D gene. The CDR3 has 12 residues. Deletions cut 6 bases from V and 0 bases from J, with 6 bases between. CDR1 and CDR2 from the germline V gene are MNHNY and SVGAGI (reference sequence).

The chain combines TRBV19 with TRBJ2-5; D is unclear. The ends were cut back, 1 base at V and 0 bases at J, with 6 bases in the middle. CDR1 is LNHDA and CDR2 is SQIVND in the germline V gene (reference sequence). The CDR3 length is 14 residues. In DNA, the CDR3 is TGTGCCAGTAGTATAGGAGAGTACCAAGAGACCCAGTACTTC. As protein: CASSIGEYQETQYF. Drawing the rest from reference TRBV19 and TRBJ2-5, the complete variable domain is DGGITQSPKYLFRKEGQNVTLSCEQNLNHDAMYWYRQDPGQGLRLIYYSQIVNDFQKGDIAEGYSVSREKKESFPLTVTSAQKNPTAFYLCASSIGEYQETQYFGPGTRLLVL.

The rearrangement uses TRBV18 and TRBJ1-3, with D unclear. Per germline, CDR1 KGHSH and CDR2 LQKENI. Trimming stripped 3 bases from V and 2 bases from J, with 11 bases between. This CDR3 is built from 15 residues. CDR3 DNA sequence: TGTGCCAGCTCACCGAGGGATTCGCCTGGAAACACCATATATTTT. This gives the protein CASSPRDSPGNTIYF.

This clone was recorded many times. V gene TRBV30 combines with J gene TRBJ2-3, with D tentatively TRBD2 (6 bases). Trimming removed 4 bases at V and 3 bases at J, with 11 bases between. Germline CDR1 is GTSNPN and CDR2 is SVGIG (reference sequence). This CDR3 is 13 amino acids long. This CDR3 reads CAWTGGVTDTQYF. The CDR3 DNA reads TGTGCCTGGACTGGCGGGGTAACAGATACGCAGTATTTT. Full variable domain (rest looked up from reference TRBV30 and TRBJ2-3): SQTIHQWPATLVQPVGSPLSLECTVEGTSNPNLYWYRQAAGRGLQLLFYSVGIGQISSEVPQNLSASRPQDRQFILSSKKLLLSDSGFYLCAWTGGVTDTQYFGPGTRLTVL.

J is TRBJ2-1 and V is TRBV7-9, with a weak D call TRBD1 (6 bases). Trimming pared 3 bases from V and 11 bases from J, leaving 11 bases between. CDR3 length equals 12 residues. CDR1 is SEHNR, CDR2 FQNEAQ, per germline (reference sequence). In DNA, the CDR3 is TGTGCCAGCAGCTTGACGGACAGAAAGCAGTTCTTC. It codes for CASSLTDRKQFF.

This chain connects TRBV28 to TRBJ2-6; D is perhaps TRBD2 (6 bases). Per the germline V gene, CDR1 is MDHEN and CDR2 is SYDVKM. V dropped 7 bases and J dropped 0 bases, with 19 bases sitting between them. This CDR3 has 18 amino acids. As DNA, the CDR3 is TGTGCCAGCAATAAATGGTCAGGGAGGAACTCTGGGGCCAACGTCCTGACTTTC. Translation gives CASNKWSGRNSGANVLTF. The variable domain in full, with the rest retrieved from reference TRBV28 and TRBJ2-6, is DVKVTQSSRYLVKRTGEKVFLECVQDMDHENMFWYRQDPGLGLRLIYFSYDVKMKEKGDIPEGYSVSREKKERFSLILESASTNQTSMYLCASNKWSGRNSGANVLTFGAGSRLTVL.

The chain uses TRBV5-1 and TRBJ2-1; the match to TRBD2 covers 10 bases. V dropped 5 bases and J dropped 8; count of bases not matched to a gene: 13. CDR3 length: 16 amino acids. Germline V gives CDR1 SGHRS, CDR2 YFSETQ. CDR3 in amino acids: CASSPSQRGGRDEQFF. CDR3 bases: TGCGCCAGCAGTCCCTCCCAGCGGGGGGGCCGGGATGAGCAGTTCTTC.

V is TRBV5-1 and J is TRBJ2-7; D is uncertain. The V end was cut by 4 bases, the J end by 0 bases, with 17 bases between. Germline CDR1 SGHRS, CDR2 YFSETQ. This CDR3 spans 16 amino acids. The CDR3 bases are TGCGCCAGCAGCGTTAGATCAGGCCAGAGCTCCTACGAGCAGTACTTC. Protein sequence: CASSVRSGQSSYEQYF.

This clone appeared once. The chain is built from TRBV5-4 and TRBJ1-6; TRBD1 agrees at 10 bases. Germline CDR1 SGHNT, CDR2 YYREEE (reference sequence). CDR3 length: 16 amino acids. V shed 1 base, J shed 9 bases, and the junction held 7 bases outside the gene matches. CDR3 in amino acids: CASSLWTGGLGSPLHF. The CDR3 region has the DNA TGTGCCAGCAGCTTGTGGACAGGGGGTTTGGGTTCACCCCTCCACTTT. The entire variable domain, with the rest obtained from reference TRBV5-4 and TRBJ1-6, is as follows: ETGVTQSPTHLIKTRGQQVTLRCSSQSGHNTVSWYQQALGQGPQFIFQYYREEENGRGNFPPRFSGLQFPNYSSELNVNALELDDSALYLCASSLWTGGLGSPLHFGNGTRLTVT.

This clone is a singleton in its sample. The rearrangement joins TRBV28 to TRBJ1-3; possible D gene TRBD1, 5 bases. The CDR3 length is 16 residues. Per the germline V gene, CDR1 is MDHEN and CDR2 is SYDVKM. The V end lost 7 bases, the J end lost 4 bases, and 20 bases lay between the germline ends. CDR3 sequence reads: CASTSSRGAGGNTIYF. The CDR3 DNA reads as TGTGCCAGCACCTCGTCAAGAGGGGCTGGGGGAAACACCATATATTTT.

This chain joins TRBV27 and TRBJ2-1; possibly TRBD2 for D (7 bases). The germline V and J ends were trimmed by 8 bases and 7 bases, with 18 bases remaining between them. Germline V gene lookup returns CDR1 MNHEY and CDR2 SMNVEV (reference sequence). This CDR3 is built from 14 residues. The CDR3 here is CASGGGGLGNEQFF. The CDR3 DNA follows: TGTGCCAGCGGAGGGGGGGGCCTTGGGAATGAGCAGTTCTTC.

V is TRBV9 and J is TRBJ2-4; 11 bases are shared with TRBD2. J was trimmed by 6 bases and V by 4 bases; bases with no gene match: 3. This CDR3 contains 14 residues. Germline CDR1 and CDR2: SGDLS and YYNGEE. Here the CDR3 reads CASSITSGGNIQYF. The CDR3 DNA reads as TGTGCCAGCAGCATAACTAGCGGGGGAAACATTCAGTACTTC.

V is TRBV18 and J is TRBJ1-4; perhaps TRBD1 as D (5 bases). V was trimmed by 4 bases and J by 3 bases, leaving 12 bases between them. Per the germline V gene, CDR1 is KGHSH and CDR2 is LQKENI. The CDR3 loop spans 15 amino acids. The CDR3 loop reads CASSQVTGSNEKLFF. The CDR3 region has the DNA TGTGCCAGCTCACAAGTTACAGGCTCTAATGAAAAACTGTTTTTT.

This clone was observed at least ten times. The CDR3 loop reads CASSSSVFRGRAYTGELFF. DNA of the CDR3: TGTGCCAGCAGCTCTTCCGTATTTCGGGGGAGGGCCTACACCGGGGAGCTGTTTTTT. This chain uses TRBV11-2 with TRBJ2-2; TRBD2 agrees at 7 bases. Unmatched junction bases numbered 17, after V lost 4 bases and J lost 3 bases. There are 19 residues in the CDR3. Germline V gene data show CDR1 as SGHAT and CDR2 as FQNNGV.

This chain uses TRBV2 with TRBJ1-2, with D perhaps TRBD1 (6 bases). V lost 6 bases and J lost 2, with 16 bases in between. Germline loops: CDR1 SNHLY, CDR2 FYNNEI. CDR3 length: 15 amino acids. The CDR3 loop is CASSYTGSGNYGYTF. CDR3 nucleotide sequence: TGTGCCAGCAGCTACACAGGGTCGGGGAACTATGGCTACACCTTC.

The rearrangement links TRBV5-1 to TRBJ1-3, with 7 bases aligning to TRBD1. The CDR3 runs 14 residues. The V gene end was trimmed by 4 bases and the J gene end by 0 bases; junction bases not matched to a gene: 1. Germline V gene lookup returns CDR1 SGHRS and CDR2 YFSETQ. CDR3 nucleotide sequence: TGCGCCAGCAGCCCAGGGGGCTCTGGAAACACCATATATTTT. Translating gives CASSPGGSGNTIYF.

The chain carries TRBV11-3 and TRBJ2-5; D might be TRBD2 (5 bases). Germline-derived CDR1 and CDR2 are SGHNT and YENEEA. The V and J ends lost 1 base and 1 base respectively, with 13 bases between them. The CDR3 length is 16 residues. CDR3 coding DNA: TGTGCCAGCAGCTTAGTTCTAGCCAGCGCCCAAGAGACCCAGTACTTC. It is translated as CASSLVLASAQETQYF.